This section outlines one T cell receptor beta chain sequence together with its context. The antigen is unknown. The data originate from a study of breast tumors, draining lymph nodes, adjacent tissues. TCRdb ran MiXCR on the multiplex PCR reads and lists one entry per CDR3 protein. The data contain over 10,000 distinct CDR3 sequences, 62% of them singletons. Points from the study as a whole: Compared with basal-like, luminal-like tumors shared significantly more repertoire with nontumor tissue. Compared with lymph nodes, tumors were less diverse; compared with nontumor tissue, more.

V shed 9 bases and J shed 2 bases, with 9 bases lying between them. This CDR3 contains 12 residues. Germline V gene data show CDR1 as KGHDR and CDR2 as SFDVKD. The source is a female donor with breast cancer. Some clones in this sample may be carry-over from other donors' samples. Sequenced: tumor-adjacent breast tissue. The chain couples TRBV24-1 to TRBJ1-2; D call uncertain. CDR3 bases: TGTGCCACCGAGGACGGCAACTATGGCTACACCTTC. It codes for CATEDGNYGYTF.